This passage covers 30 T cell receptor beta chains from one sample sequenced in a study of blood T cell repertoires in COVID-19. Method: immunoSEQ multiplex PCR; TCRdb's copy keeps in-frame clones and lacks some. There are about 150,000 clones in the sample; approximately 87% occur only once, and about 9.4% lies in the top ten. Sequenced input: peripheral blood. Source of these receptors: a woman aged 50 to 60 with active or convalescent COVID-19.

This clone appeared many times. The chain is built from TRBV2 and TRBJ2-7, with TRBD2 as a possible D gene (6 bases). Germline CDR1 SNHLY, CDR2 FYNNEI. Trimming stripped 7 bases from V and 6 bases from J, with 16 bases between. The CDR3 is made up of 13 amino acids. CDR3 DNA sequence: TGTGCCAGCACGGGGGTAGGGATGGTCGAGCAGTACTTC. Its translation: CASTGVGMVEQYF.

CDR3 nucleotides: TGCGCCAGCAGCTTGAGGGACAGTCAAGAGACCCAGTACTTC. Translation gives CASSLRDSQETQYF. The rearrangement joins TRBV5-1 to TRBJ2-5, with TRBD1 identical over 7 bases. Germline loops: CDR1 SGHRS, CDR2 YFSETQ. There are 14 residues in the CDR3. The ends lost 1 base at V and 2 bases at J; junction bases unmatched: 2.

The gene calls are TRBV7-2 and TRBJ2-2; the match to TRBD2 covers 10 bases. The V and J ends lost 5 bases and 4 bases, in that order; junction bases with no gene match: 4. Germline loops: CDR1 SGHTA, CDR2 FQGNSA. The CDR3 runs 15 residues. The DNA for the CDR3 is TGTGCCAGCAGCCTTAGCGGGGGGATCACCGGGGAGCTGTTTTTT. Its translation is CASSLSGGITGELFF.

The chain couples TRBV12-3 or TRBV12-4 to TRBJ2-1; the D is unclear. The CDR3 is made up of 13 amino acids. V was clipped by 6 bases and J by 7 bases, with 13 bases between them. This CDR3 is CASSHPPSNEQFF. Here the CDR3 DNA reads TGTGCCAGCAGCCACCCCCCGAGTAATGAGCAGTTCTTC.

This chain joins TRBV3-1 (or the pseudogene TRBV3-2) and TRBJ2-5; TRBD2 is a possible D gene (7 bases). The CDR3 has 17 residues. Per the germline V gene, CDR1 is LGHDT and CDR2 is YNNKEL (reference sequence). Trimming removed 1 base at V and 3 bases at J, with 18 bases between. This CDR3 reads CASSQVRGARMEETQYF. In DNA form, the CDR3 reads TGTGCCAGCAGCCAAGTTCGGGGGGCCCGGATGGAAGAGACCCAGTACTTC.

This chain links TRBV11-2 with TRBJ2-7; 9 nucleotides line up with TRBD1. The CDR3 extends over 15 amino acids. In germline, CDR1 is SGHAT, CDR2 FQNNGV. Trimming took 1 base from V and 1 from J; bases not matched to a gene: 2. The CDR3 loop is CASSLVGTGSYEQYF. CDR3 nucleotides: TGTGCCAGCAGCTTAGTAGGGACAGGGTCCTACGAGCAGTACTTC.

The chain uses TRBV7-2 and TRBJ1-1; D is uncertain. Germline V CDR1 and CDR2: SGHTA, FQGNSA. The CDR3 loop spans 13 amino acids. Trimming removed 3 bases at V and 4 bases at J, with 9 bases between. The CDR3 DNA is TGTGCCAGCAGCTTCGGAGGGCGCACTGAAGCTTTCTTT. Amino acids: CASSFGGRTEAFF.

V is TRBV7-8 and J is TRBJ2-3; possible D gene TRBD1, 5 bases. The CDR3 loop spans 16 amino acids. V was trimmed by 5 bases and J by 1 base, leaving 16 bases between them. Germline V gene data show CDR1 as SGHVS and CDR2 as FQNEAQ. In DNA, the CDR3 is TGTGCCAGCAGCCCTGGGGCCGGGTCCCGCACAGATACGCAGTATTTT. Amino acids: CASSPGAGSRTDTQYF. The complete variable domain, with remaining parts taken from reference TRBV7-8 and TRBJ2-3, reads GAGVSQSPRYKVAKRGQDVALRCDPISGHVSLFWYQQALGQGPEFLTYFQNEAQLDKSGLPSDRFFAERPEGSVSTLKIQRTQQEDSAVYLCASSPGAGSRTDTQYFGPGTRLTVL.

The genes are TRBV24-1 and TRBJ1-5, with 10 bases aligning to TRBD1. The CDR3 has 16 amino acids. V lost 6 bases to trimming and J lost 1 base; unmatched junction nucleotides: 5. CDR1 is KGHDR and CDR2 is SFDVKD in the germline V gene. The CDR3 spells CATSSGQGLSNQPQHF. DNA for the CDR3: TGTGCCACCAGTTCGGGACAGGGGTTAAGCAATCAGCCCCAGCATTTT.

The chain carries TRBV28 and TRBJ2-2; D is unclear. This CDR3 region has 13 residues. V lost 6 bases, J lost 3 bases, and 8 bases lay in between. Looked up from germline, CDR1 is MDHEN and CDR2 is SYDVKM. Here the CDR3 reads CASSQDYTGELFF. The CDR3 DNA is TGTGCCAGCAGCCAAGACTACACCGGGGAGCTGTTTTTT.

The CDR3 coding sequence is TGTGCCAGCAGCTTACCCTCAGTGGACATTCAGTACTTC. This gives the protein CASSLPSVDIQYF. V usage is TRBV11-2 and J usage is TRBJ2-4; D not resolved. The CDR3 contains 13 residues. V dropped 2 bases and J dropped 8 bases, with 10 bases sitting between them. CDR1 and CDR2 (germline): SGHAT, FQNNGV.

CDR3 DNA sequence: TGTGCCAGCAGCTTGGGACAGGGGAGGCGTCAGCCCCAGCATTTT. Encoded protein: CASSLGQGRRQPQHF. The chain carries TRBV5-6 and TRBJ1-5; 8 nucleotides match TRBD1. The CDR3 loop spans 15 amino acids. Looked up from germline, CDR1 is SGHDT and CDR2 is YYEEEE. V was pared by 0 bases and J by 6 bases, with 5 bases of the junction left unmatched.

The J gene is TRBJ2-1, the V gene TRBV19, with 7 positions matching TRBD2. Germline trimming cut 3 bases from V and 2 bases from J; bases unmatched to any gene: 7. Germline CDR1 reads LNHDA; CDR2 reads SQIVND (reference sequence). This CDR3 has 16 residues. This CDR3 is CASSMLASGPYNEQFF. The CDR3 coding sequence is TGTGCCAGTAGTATGCTGGCTAGCGGACCCTACAATGAGCAGTTCTTC.

V is TRBV29-1 and J is TRBJ1-1; D remains ambiguous. CDR1 SQVTM and CDR2 ANQGSEA come from the germline V gene. Trimming shortened V by 6 bases and J by 6 bases, and 17 bases separated the two germline ends. The CDR3 covers 13 residues. CDR3 residues: CSVSGRVGAEAFF. CDR3 coding DNA: TGCAGCGTAAGCGGACGAGTCGGCGCTGAAGCTTTCTTT. The full variable domain, rest sourced from reference TRBV29-1 and TRBJ1-1, is SAVISQKPSRDICQRGTSLTIQCQVDSQVTMMFWYRQQPGQSLTLIATANQGSEATYESGFVIDKFPISRPNLTFSTLTVSNMSPEDSSIYLCSVSGRVGAEAFFGQGTRLTVV.

CDR3 coding DNA: TGTGCCAGCAGCCAAGTAGTCGCGGGAAAAGGTGAGCAGTTCTTC. It encodes CASSQVVAGKGEQFF. The chain is built from TRBV4-2 and TRBJ2-1; D is possibly TRBD2 (6 bases). Germline V gene data show CDR1 as LGHNA and CDR2 as YNFKEQ. This CDR3 contains 15 residues. The V end was cut by 1 base, the J end by 9 bases, with 16 bases between.

V and J are TRBV7-2 and TRBJ2-3, with D maybe TRBD2 (6 bases). Trimming removed 2 bases from V and 4 bases from J, with 13 bases in between. The V gene's germline CDR1 is SGHTA and CDR2 FQGNSA. The CDR3 has 15 amino acids. CDR3 protein: CASSLTGVAPDTQYF. CDR3 DNA sequence: TGTGCCAGCAGCTTAACGGGGGTGGCTCCAGATACGCAGTATTTT.

About this clone itself: Mismatch with germline at one junction end may stem from a read error. The rearrangement joins TRBV6-5 to TRBJ1-1; D gene unclear. CDR1 and CDR2 (germline): MNHEY, SVGAGI. The CDR3 is 14 residues long. The DNA of the CDR3 is TGTGCCAGCACTTACACAGCAACCAACACTGAAGCTTTCTTT. Its protein product is CASTYTATNTEAFF.

This chain uses TRBV6-2 or TRBV6-3 with TRBJ1-5; D might be TRBD1 (6 bases). V lost 5 bases to trimming and J lost 5 bases, with 16 bases between them. The germline V gene has CDR1 MNHEY and CDR2 SVGEGT. The CDR3 has 15 residues. This chain's CDR3 is CASSQRGFRDQPQHF. As DNA, the CDR3 is TGTGCCAGCAGTCAGAGGGGGTTTCGGGATCAGCCCCAGCATTTT.

The gene calls are TRBV5-1 and TRBJ1-2; a weak D match, TRBD1 (5 bases). CDR3 size: 14 residues. The V gene lost 2 bases and the J gene lost 4 bases, with 12 bases spanning the gap. The germline V gene has CDR1 SGHRS and CDR2 YFSETQ. In DNA form, the CDR3 reads TGCGCCAGCAGCTTTGGCGACAGACTCTATGGCTACACCTTC. The encoded protein is CASSFGDRLYGYTF.

The chain uses TRBV29-1 and TRBJ2-7; TRBD2 aligns across 8 bases. J lost 2 bases, V lost 5 bases, and 5 bases had no gene match. The CDR3 is made up of 13 amino acids. Germline CDR1 reads SQVTM; CDR2 reads ANQGSEA. CDR3 nucleotide sequence: TGCAGCGTTTATATGCGGGAGGCCTACGAGCAGTACTTC. Encoded protein: CSVYMREAYEQYF.

The chain is built from TRBV4-3 and TRBJ2-7; 11 bases fit TRBD2. Germline assignment: CDR1 LGHNA and CDR2 YSLEER. Trimming took 1 base from V and 2 from J; bases not matched to a gene: 4. The CDR3 has 16 residues. The CDR3 here is CASSQVGSGGAYEQYF. Here the CDR3 DNA reads TGCGCCAGCAGCCAAGTAGGTAGCGGGGGGGCCTACGAGCAGTACTTC.

This chain joins TRBV25-1 and TRBJ1-2; D gene ambiguous. V was pared by 3 bases and J by 5 bases, with 10 bases between. The CDR3 has 13 amino acids. The germline V gene encodes CDR1 MGHDK and CDR2 SYGVNS. The CDR3 DNA reads as TGTGCCAGCAGTGAGGGTGGGCTTTATGGCTACACCTTC. Translating it yields CASSEGGLYGYTF.

The J gene is TRBJ1-2, the V gene TRBV30, with 10 bases aligning to TRBD1. There are 16 residues in the CDR3. The J segment lost 4 bases and the V segment lost 2 bases, leaving 10 bases of the junction unmatched. Germline CDR1 reads GTSNPN; CDR2 reads SVGIG (reference sequence). As DNA, the CDR3 is TGTGCCTGGAGTAGTCCCGGGACAGGGGTTTCCTATGGCTACACCTTC. This gives the protein CAWSSPGTGVSYGYTF.

The chain uses TRBV14 and TRBJ1-1; tentatively, D is TRBD1 (5 bases). The CDR3 is 14 residues long. Germline CDR1 SGHDN, CDR2 FVKESK. Trimming shortened V by 2 bases and J by 4 bases, and 11 bases separated the two germline ends. The CDR3 spells CASSQNIRGTEAFF. The CDR3 DNA sequence: TGTGCCAGCAGCCAAAATATAAGGGGCACTGAAGCTTTCTTT.

The chain has TRBV10-3 and TRBJ1-3, with TRBD1 identical over 9 bases. Trimming at V came to 0 bases and at J to 5 bases, leaving 8 bases not matched to a gene. CDR3 length: 17 residues. Germline V gives CDR1 ENHRY, CDR2 SYGVKD. The CDR3 bases are TGTGCCATCAGTGAGTCGGGACAGGGAAATTATAGAAACACCATATATTTT. It encodes CAISESGQGNYRNTIYF.

The J gene is TRBJ1-1, the V gene TRBV5-4, with D uncertain. Trimming cost V 6 bases and J 10 bases, with 25 bases left between them. Germline CDR1 and CDR2: SGHNT and YYREEE (reference sequence). The CDR3 length is 15 residues. CDR3 DNA: TGTGCCAGCAACTTAAGATCCACGAGCGAGACCCCAGCTTTCTTT. The encoded protein is CASNLRSTSETPAFF.

The rearrangement links TRBV5-5 to TRBJ1-2; a possible D gene is TRBD1 (6 bases). The V gene's germline CDR1 is SGHKS and CDR2 YYEKEE (reference sequence). The CDR3 totals 14 residues. Trimming took off 5 bases at V and 5 bases at J, with 16 bases between the two ends. The CDR3: CASSSDSSRYGYTF. As DNA, the CDR3 is TGTGCCAGCAGTTCGGACAGCTCCCGGTATGGCTACACCTTC.

The rearrangement uses TRBV6-5 and TRBJ2-7; TRBD1 matches 7 bases. V was pared by 2 bases and J by 2 bases, with 6 bases of the junction left unmatched. This CDR3 is built from 15 residues. Per germline, CDR1 MNHEY and CDR2 SVGAGI. The chain's CDR3 is CASSYGDSGTYEQYF. The CDR3 DNA sequence: TGTGCCAGCAGTTACGGGGACAGTGGGACCTACGAGCAGTACTTC.

The rearrangement joins TRBV7-4 to TRBJ1-2, with a tentative D call TRBD1 (5 bases). CDR3 length: 14 amino acids. Trimming removed 1 base at V and 7 bases at J, with 13 bases between. Germline values: CDR1 SGHVT, CDR2 SQSDAQ. The DNA of the CDR3 is TGTGCCAGCAGCTTAGGCTCAGCCGGGGGTGGCTACACCTTC. As protein: CASSLGSAGGGYTF. Using reference TRBV7-4 and TRBJ1-2 for the parts outside the CDR3, the full variable domain is GAGVSQSPRYKVAKRGRDVALRCDSISGHVTLYWYRQTLGQGSEVLTYSQSDAQRDKSGRPSGRFSAERPERSVSTLKIQRTEQGDSAVYLCASSLGSAGGGYTFGSGTRLTVV.

This clone was detected once. The rearrangement joins TRBV7-2 to TRBJ2-6; no firm D call. The CDR3 consists of 18 residues. Germline CDR1 and CDR2: SGHTA and FQGNSA. V was trimmed by 1 base and J by 0 bases, leaving 13 bases between them. The CDR3 DNA reads as TGTGCCAGCAGCTTAGGAGGAGTTACCAGCTCTGGGGCCAACGTCCTGACTTTC. Protein sequence: CASSLGGVTSSGANVLTF.